These T cell receptor beta chains were read from a single sample in a study of cytomegalovirus exposure and HLA in healthy donors. Profiling relied on immunoSEQ multiplex PCR, and the TCRdb table lists in-frame clones only, not all of them. The table shows approximately 170,000 clones, with around 84% occurring only once. Sequences were obtained from PBMCs. The receptors shown here come from a boy aged 2 to 10 in good health and CMV-seronegative. The CDR3 runs from the conserved cysteine through the conserved F or W. The D gene is left open where the match is weak.

cdr3_length | d_call | j_call | v_call | cdr3_nt | cdr3_aa
17 | . | TRBJ2-2 | TRBV6-1 | TGTGCCAGCAGTGAAGCGGGGGGTGCCGCGAACACCGGGGAGCTGTTTTTT | CASSEAGGAANTGELFF
16 | . | TRBJ1-4 | TRBV10-3 | TGTGCCATCAGTGAGCCGGGAGAGGGAACTAATGAAAAACTGTTTTTT | CAISEPGEGTNEKLFF
15 | TRBD1 | TRBJ2-1 | TRBV5-6 | TGTGCCAGCAGCCCCAGGGACAGGGTATACAATGAGCAGTTCTTC | CASSPRDRVYNEQFF
15 | TRBD2 | TRBJ2-2 | TRBV5-1 | TGCGCCAGCAGCTCTAGCGGGTCGAACACCGGGGAGCTGTTTTTT | CASSSSGSNTGELFF
17 | TRBD2 | TRBJ2-2 | TRBV28 | TGTGCCAGCAGTTGGCCGAGACTAGCGGCGAACACCGGGGAGCTGTTTTTT | CASSWPRLAANTGELFF
14 | TRBD2 | TRBJ2-7 | TRBV19 | TGTGCCAGTCGCGGGGCGGGAGGGCTTGGAGAGCAGTACTTC | CASRGAGGLGEQYF
14 | TRBD2 | TRBJ2-7 | TRBV29-1 | TGCAGCGTTGAATTTTCTAGCGGGATATCCGAGCAGTACTTC | CSVEFSSGISEQYF
15 | TRBD1 | TRBJ1-5 | TRBV6-1 | TGTGCCAGCAGTGAAGACTGGACAGGGGTTCAGCCCCAGCATTTT | CASSEDWTGVQPQHF
14 | . | TRBJ1-4 | TRBV29-1 | TGCAGCGTTGAAGAGGGCTCGGGAAGTGAAAAACTGTTTTTT | CSVEEGSGSEKLFF
13 | . | TRBJ1-5 | TRBV7-3 | TGTGCCAGCAGCTCGGAGGCTTTTAGGCCCCAGCATTTT | CASSSEAFRPQHF
15 | TRBD2 | TRBJ2-1 | TRBV5-4 | TGTGCCAGCAGCAAGGCGACTAGCGGGAGTCACGAGCAGTTCTTC | CASSKATSGSHEQFF
17 | . | TRBJ2-1 | TRBV7-8 | TGTGCCAGCAGCTCCCGCCAGGGGGCGGGAGGGAGCAATGAGCAGTTCTTC | CASSSRQGAGGSNEQFF